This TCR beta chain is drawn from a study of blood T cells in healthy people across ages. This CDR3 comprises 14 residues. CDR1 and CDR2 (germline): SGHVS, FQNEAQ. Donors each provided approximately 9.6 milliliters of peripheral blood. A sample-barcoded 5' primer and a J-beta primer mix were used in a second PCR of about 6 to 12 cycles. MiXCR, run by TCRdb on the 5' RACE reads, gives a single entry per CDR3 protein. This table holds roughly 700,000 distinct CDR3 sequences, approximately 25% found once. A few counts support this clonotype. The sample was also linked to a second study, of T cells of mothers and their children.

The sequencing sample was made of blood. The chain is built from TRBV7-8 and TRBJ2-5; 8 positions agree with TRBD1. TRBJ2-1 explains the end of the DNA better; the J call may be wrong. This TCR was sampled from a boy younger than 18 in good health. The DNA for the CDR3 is TGTGCCAGCAGCGCACAGGGGGCCTACAATGAGCAGTTCTTC. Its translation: CASSAQGAYNEQFF.